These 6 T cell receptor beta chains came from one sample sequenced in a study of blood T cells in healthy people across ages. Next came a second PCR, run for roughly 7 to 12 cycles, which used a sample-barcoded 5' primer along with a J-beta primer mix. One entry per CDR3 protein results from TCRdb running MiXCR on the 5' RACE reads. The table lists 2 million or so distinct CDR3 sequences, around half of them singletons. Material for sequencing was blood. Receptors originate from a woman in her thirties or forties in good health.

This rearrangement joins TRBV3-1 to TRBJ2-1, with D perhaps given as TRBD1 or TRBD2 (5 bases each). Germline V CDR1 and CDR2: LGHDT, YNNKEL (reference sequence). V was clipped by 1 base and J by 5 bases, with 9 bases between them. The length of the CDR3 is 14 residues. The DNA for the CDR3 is TGTGCCAGCAGCCAAGCCGGGGACCACAATGAGCAGTTCTTC. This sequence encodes CASSQAGDHNEQFF.

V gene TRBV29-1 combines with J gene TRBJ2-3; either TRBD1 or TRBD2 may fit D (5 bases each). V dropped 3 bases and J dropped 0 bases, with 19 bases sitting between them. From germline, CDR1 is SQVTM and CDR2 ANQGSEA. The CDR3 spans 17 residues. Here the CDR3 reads CSVDPQSGRASTDTQYF. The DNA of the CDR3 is TGCAGCGTTGATCCCCAATCAGGGCGGGCGAGCACAGATACGCAGTATTTT.

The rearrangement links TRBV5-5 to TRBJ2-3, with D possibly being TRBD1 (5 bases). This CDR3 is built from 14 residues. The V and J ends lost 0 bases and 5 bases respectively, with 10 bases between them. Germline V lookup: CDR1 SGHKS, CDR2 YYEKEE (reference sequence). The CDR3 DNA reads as TGTGCCAGCAGCTTGGGGGGCAGCCGAGATACGCAGTATTTT. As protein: CASSLGGSRDTQYF.

The CDR3 spells CASSGGGTFDNEQFF. The CDR3 region has the DNA TGTGCCAGCAGCGGTGGTGGGACATTTGACAATGAGCAGTTCTTC. The chain employs TRBV9 and TRBJ2-1; D is perhaps TRBD1 (6 bases). With 3 bases removed from V and 5 bases from J, the gap between germline ends came to 15 bases. CDR1 and CDR2 from the germline V gene are SGDLS and YYNGEE. There are 15 residues in the CDR3.

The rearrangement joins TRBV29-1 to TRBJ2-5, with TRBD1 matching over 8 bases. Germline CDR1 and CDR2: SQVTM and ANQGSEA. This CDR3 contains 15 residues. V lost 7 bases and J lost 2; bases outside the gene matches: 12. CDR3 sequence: CSATGLRQGQETQYF. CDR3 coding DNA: TGCAGCGCCACGGGCCTGAGACAGGGGCAAGAGACCCAGTACTTC. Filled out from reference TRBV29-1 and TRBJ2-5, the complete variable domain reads SAVISQKPSRDICQRGTSLTIQCQVDSQVTMMFWYRQQPGQSLTLIATANQGSEATYESGFVIDKFPISRPNLTFSTLTVSNMSPEDSSIYLCSATGLRQGQETQYFGPGTRLLVL.

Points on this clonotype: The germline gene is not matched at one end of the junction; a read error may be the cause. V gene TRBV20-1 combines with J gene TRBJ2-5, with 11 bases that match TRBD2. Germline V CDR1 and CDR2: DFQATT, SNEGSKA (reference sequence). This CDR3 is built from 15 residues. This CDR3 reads CSARVTSGNQETQYF. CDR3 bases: TGCAGTGCCAGAGTGACTAGCGGGAACCAAGAGACCCAGTACTTC.